What follows are 10 T cell receptor beta chains derived from one specimen sequenced in a study of CD8+ T cells in alopecia areata (dated by TCRdb to the late 2010s). The library was obtained by the immunoSEQ multiplex PCR assay. RNA was extracted from all samples and reverse transcribed into cDNA, which served as template for TCR sequencing. Drawn from immuneACCESS, this table holds only the in-frame rearrangements with V and J called that TCRdb kept. Clones are partly lost; checked studies trace under half to an unresolved V gene and leave the rest unexplained. Within this sample are around 290,000 clones, with 58% of them counted one time only. Jointly, the top ten make up under 2% of the sample. Taken with the paper, the label for time point translates to: about 25 weeks on oral tofacitinib. The treatment or condition label, read with the paper, signifies: oral pan-JAK inhibitor, 5-10 mg twice daily.

The sample consisted of CD4+ T cells sorted from blood, taken at week 24, from a patient treated with tofacitinib. These receptors were obtained from a human donor with alopecia areata.

CDR3 residues: CASSSRLARSKTQYF. DNA for the CDR3: TGCGCCAGCAGCTCCCGACTAGCGCGGTCAAAGACCCAGTACTTC. This chain joins TRBV4-1 and TRBJ2-5, with TRBD2 matching over 8 bases. V lost 5 bases and J lost 6; bases outside the gene matches: 11. This CDR3 is built from 15 residues. Germline assignment: CDR1 MGHRA and CDR2 YSYEKL.

The V gene is TRBV2, the J gene TRBJ1-1, with D possibly being TRBD1 (5 bases). The length of the CDR3 is 15 residues. The germline V gene has CDR1 SNHLY and CDR2 FYNNEI. V shed 3 bases and J shed 4 bases, with 15 bases lying between them. The CDR3 reads CASSEQGAVSTEAFF. The DNA for the CDR3 is TGTGCCAGCAGTGAGCAGGGCGCGGTGAGCACTGAAGCTTTCTTT.

The genes are TRBV15 and TRBJ1-6, with no clear D. Trimming pared 0 bases from V and 5 bases from J, leaving 8 bases between. CDR1 LNHNV and CDR2 YYDKDF come from the germline V gene (reference sequence). The CDR3 spans 15 residues. The CDR3 loop is CATSRDRGDNSPLHF. The DNA for the CDR3 is TGTGCCACCAGCAGAGATCGCGGGGATAATTCACCCCTCCACTTT.

The rearrangement uses TRBV5-1 and TRBJ2-5, with no clear D. With 0 bases removed from V and 3 bases from J, the gap between germline ends came to 9 bases. The germline CDR1 and CDR2 sequences are SGHRS and YFSETQ. CDR3 length: 14 amino acids. The CDR3 DNA is TGCGCCAGCAGCTTGGCGGCTCGAAAAGAGACCCAGTACTTC. It encodes CASSLAARKETQYF.

This rearrangement joins TRBV30 to TRBJ1-2, with TRBD1 identical over 9 bases. The germline V gene encodes CDR1 GTSNPN and CDR2 SVGIG (reference sequence). J was trimmed by 3 bases and V by 2 bases; bases with no gene match: 7. This CDR3 has 15 residues. The CDR3 is CAWSNGDRVDYGYTF. CDR3 coding DNA: TGTGCCTGGAGTAATGGGGACAGGGTCGACTATGGCTACACCTTC.

This clone has just one count. The V gene is TRBV5-1, the J gene TRBJ1-5; tentative D call: TRBD1 (5 bases). The length of the CDR3 is 15 residues. V lost 2 bases and J lost 0, with 9 bases in between. The germline V gene encodes CDR1 SGHRS and CDR2 YFSETQ. CDR3 sequence: CASSLSGDSNQPQHF. The CDR3 nucleotides read TGCGCCAGCAGCTTATCGGGGGATAGCAATCAGCCCCAGCATTTT.

In this sample, this clone turned up a few times. The chain couples TRBV9 to TRBJ1-2; D not resolved. The CDR3 consists of 14 residues. CDR1 is SGDLS, CDR2 YYNGEE, per germline. The V and J ends lost 2 bases and 4 bases respectively, with 12 bases between them. This CDR3 is CASSVEDTVYGYTF. In nucleotides, the CDR3 is TGTGCCAGCAGCGTCGAAGACACCGTCTATGGCTACACCTTC. The variable domain in full, completed from reference TRBV9 and TRBJ1-2, reads DSGVTQTPKHLITATGQRVTLRCSPRSGDLSVYWYQQSLDQGLQFLIQYYNGEERAKGNILERFSAQQFPDLHSELNLSSLELGDSALYFCASSVEDTVYGYTFGSGTRLTVV.

This chain uses TRBV5-6 with TRBJ2-7; D call uncertain. This CDR3 comprises 17 residues. CDR1 is SGHDT and CDR2 is YYEEEE in the germline V gene. V was pared by 3 bases and J by 2 bases, with 21 bases between. The CDR3 coding sequence is TGTGCCAGCAGCTCCAACCTACAGTTCTCCCAAACCTACGAGCAGTACTTC. Protein sequence: CASSSNLQFSQTYEQYF.

This chain connects TRBV29-1 to TRBJ1-1; D is unresolved. The length of the CDR3 is 12 residues. CDR1 SQVTM and CDR2 ANQGSEA come from the germline V gene. The germline V and J ends were trimmed by 3 bases and 1 base, with 6 bases remaining between them. The CDR3 here is CSVETRNTEAFF. CDR3 in DNA: TGCAGCGTTGAGACCAGGAACACTGAAGCTTTCTTT.

V is TRBV4-1 and J is TRBJ1-1; D is possibly TRBD1 (5 bases). Per germline, CDR1 MGHRA and CDR2 YSYEKL. V was trimmed by 0 bases and J by 0 bases, leaving 11 bases between them. This CDR3 is built from 16 residues. The CDR3 bases are TGCGCCAGCAGCCAAGACGGAGGACATATGAACACTGAAGCTTTCTTT. It specifies CASSQDGGHMNTEAFF.